These 17 T cell receptor beta chains were sequenced from one sample in a study of T cell changes during pregnancy in multiple sclerosis. This table comes from immunoSEQ multiplex PCR, and its TCRdb copy is limited to in-frame clones, with some not included. In the table there are over 40,000 clones, approximately 91% of which are singletons. Sequencing was performed on CD4+ T cells from peripheral blood mononuclear cells, taken in the second trimester of pregnancy. These receptors came from a female donor with multiple sclerosis, enrolled in a pregnancy study.

The genes are TRBV6-1 and TRBJ1-1, with no clear D. The germline gives CDR1 MNHNS, CDR2 SASEGT. Deletions cut 3 bases from V and 1 base from J, with 9 bases between. The CDR3 is made up of 14 amino acids. This CDR3 is CASSERSQNTEAFF. DNA for the CDR3: TGTGCCAGCAGTGAGCGATCCCAGAACACTGAAGCTTTCTTT.

The chain combines TRBV14 with TRBJ2-7; D might be TRBD2 (5 bases). The CDR3 is 14 amino acids. The V gene's germline CDR1 is SGHDN and CDR2 FVKESK. Deletions cut 4 bases from V and 1 base from J, with 11 bases between. The CDR3 here is CASSLGGRSYEQYF. CDR3 in DNA: TGTGCCAGCAGCCTGGGCGGGCGATCCTACGAGCAGTACTTC.

This clone appeared a single time. The V and J genes are TRBV6-1 and TRBJ1-5, with D tentatively TRBD1 (6 bases). Germline V gene sequence: CDR1 MNHNS, CDR2 SASEGT. With 3 bases removed from V and 8 bases from J, the gap between germline ends came to 17 bases. This CDR3 contains 15 residues. In DNA form, the CDR3 reads TGTGCCAGCAGTGATTGGGACATTCCACGTAAGCCCCAGCATTTT. As protein: CASSDWDIPRKPQHF.

The J gene is TRBJ2-1, the V gene TRBV6-5, with D hard to call. The CDR3 sequence is 14 residues long. The germline V gene encodes CDR1 MNHEY and CDR2 SVGAGI. Trimming stripped 4 bases from V and 0 bases from J, with 7 bases between. The DNA for the CDR3 is TGTGCCAGCAGTTTGACAAGCTCCTACAATGAGCAGTTCTTC. Its translation: CASSLTSSYNEQFF.

The CDR3 is CASSLYRGELFF. CDR3 nucleotide sequence: TGTGCCAGCAGCTTATACAGGGGGGAGCTGTTTTTT. The chain joins TRBV7-3 to TRBJ2-2, with D tentatively TRBD1 (5 bases). The CDR3 totals 12 residues. Per the germline V gene, CDR1 is SGHTA and CDR2 is FQGTGA. With 2 bases removed from V and 8 bases from J, the gap between germline ends came to 6 bases.

The chain has TRBV11-1 and TRBJ2-3; TRBD2 matches at 11 bases. CDR3 length: 17 residues. Germline CDR1 reads SGHAT; CDR2 reads FQDESV (reference sequence). With 5 bases clipped from V and 0 bases from J, the junction kept 7 bases outside the gene matches. DNA of the CDR3: TGTGCCAGCAGCCCCGGGACTAGCGGCGCAAGCACAGATACGCAGTATTTT. Protein product: CASSPGTSGASTDTQYF. The whole variable domain, filled in from reference TRBV11-1 and TRBJ2-3, reads EAEVAQSPRYKITEKSQAVAFWCDPISGHATLYWYRQILGQGPELLVQFQDESVVDDSQLPKDRFSAERLKGVDSTLKIQPAELGDSAMYLCASSPGTSGASTDTQYFGPGTRLTVL.

This rearrangement joins TRBV7-9 to TRBJ1-5, with 10 nucleotides matching TRBD1. Per the germline V gene, CDR1 is SEHNR and CDR2 is FQNEAQ (reference sequence). V gave up 5 bases and J gave up 4 bases; unmatched junction bases: 5. The CDR3 extends over 15 amino acids. CDR3 sequence reads: CASSTGTGVNQPQHF. The CDR3 DNA follows: TGTGCCAGCAGCACCGGGACAGGGGTAAATCAGCCCCAGCATTTT.

The gene calls are TRBV4-1 and TRBJ2-1; D remains ambiguous. The CDR3 sequence is 15 residues long. Per germline, CDR1 MGHRA and CDR2 YSYEKL. Trimming removed 4 bases at V and 2 bases at J, with 12 bases between. The CDR3 protein is CASSRSSATYNEQFF. The CDR3 nucleotides read TGCGCCAGCAGCCGATCGAGTGCGACCTACAATGAGCAGTTCTTC.

This chain links TRBV14 with TRBJ1-2; 8 bases line up with TRBD1. CDR1 SGHDN and CDR2 FVKESK come from the germline V gene. The length of the CDR3 is 15 residues. J was trimmed by 5 bases and V by 4 bases; bases with no gene match: 9. The CDR3 sequence: CASSPRQGWPYGYTF. The CDR3 bases are TGTGCCAGCAGCCCGAGACAGGGGTGGCCTTATGGCTACACCTTC. The full variable domain, with the rest looked up from reference TRBV14 and TRBJ1-2, is EAGVTQFPSHSVIEKGQTVTLRCDPISGHDNLYWYRRVMGKEIKFLLHFVKESKQDESGMPNNRFLAERTGGTYSTLKVQPAELEDSGVYFCASSPRQGWPYGYTFGSGTRLTVV.

The chain is built from TRBV5-1 and TRBJ2-7; a weak D match, TRBD1 (5 bases). The CDR3 is made up of 11 amino acids. Germline CDR1 reads SGHRS; CDR2 reads YFSETQ. V was shortened by 5 bases and J by 6 bases, with 9 bases between the two germline ends. The CDR3: CASRMGREQYF. DNA for the CDR3: TGCGCCAGCAGGATGGGGCGCGAGCAGTACTTC.

The V call is TRBV28, the J call TRBJ1-5; 7 bases are a match to TRBD1. With V trimmed by 5 bases and J by 0 bases, 13 bases remained unmatched. Germline CDR1 reads MDHEN; CDR2 reads SYDVKM. CDR3 size: 18 residues. CDR3 coding DNA: TGTGCCAGCAGTCGTAGACAGGGTATAAGGGCTAGCAATCAGCCCCAGCATTTT. It translates to CASSRRQGIRASNQPQHF. Full variable domain (remainder filled in from reference TRBV28 and TRBJ1-5): DVKVTQSSRYLVKRTGEKVFLECVQDMDHENMFWYRQDPGLGLRLIYFSYDVKMKEKGDIPEGYSVSREKKERFSLILESASTNQTSMYLCASSRRQGIRASNQPQHFGDGTRLSIL.

The chain links TRBV27 to TRBJ2-6, with unresolved D. In germline, CDR1 is MNHEY, CDR2 SMNVEV (reference sequence). The CDR3 length is 13 residues. Trimming removed 3 bases at V and 3 bases at J, with 3 bases between. The CDR3 DNA sequence: TGTGCCAGCAGTTTCGGTGGGGCCAACGTCCTGACTTTC. It encodes CASSFGGANVLTF.

This chain links TRBV6-1 with TRBJ2-7; TRBD1 is a possible D gene (5 bases). The CDR3 has 12 amino acids. Trimming cost V 10 bases and J 1 base, with 11 bases left between them. Germline assignment: CDR1 MNHNS and CDR2 SASEGT. Here the CDR3 DNA reads TGTGCCACCCTGGACATTTCCTACGAGCAGTACTTC. This encodes CATLDISYEQYF.

CDR3 in DNA: TGTGCCTGGAGGAAGGTAGGGACTCCGCACAATGAGCAGTTCTTC. Translation gives CAWRKVGTPHNEQFF. This chain uses TRBV30 with TRBJ2-1; tentatively, D is TRBD2 (6 bases). Trimming took 3 bases from V and 5 from J, leaving 17 bases between them. The CDR3 is 15 amino acids. Germline CDR1 and CDR2: GTSNPN and SVGIG (reference sequence).

This clone was recorded only once. The chain couples TRBV27 to TRBJ1-1; a weak D match, TRBD1 (5 bases). This CDR3 comprises 17 residues. The V gene lost 7 bases and the J gene lost 2 bases, with 23 bases spanning the gap. Per germline, CDR1 MNHEY and CDR2 SMNVEV (reference sequence). CDR3 nucleotide sequence: TGTGCCAGCACTCCTGACTCCTTAGGCAGGGCAAACACTGAAGCTTTCTTT. Translation gives CASTPDSLGRANTEAFF.

The chain has TRBV7-8 and TRBJ1-4; 8 nucleotides match TRBD1. The trim removed 5 bases at V and 8 bases at J, leaving 10 bases unmatched. Germline V lookup: CDR1 SGHVS, CDR2 FQNEAQ. The CDR3 has 15 amino acids. CDR3 loop: CASSPQGELLEKLFF. The CDR3 DNA reads as TGTGCCAGCAGCCCACAGGGGGAACTACTGGAAAAACTGTTTTTT.

This chain uses TRBV18 with TRBJ1-6, with TRBD1 matching 7 bases. The CDR3 runs 14 residues. The V segment lost 4 bases and the J segment 7 bases; nucleotides outside the gene matches: 4. The germline CDR1 and CDR2 sequences are KGHSH and LQKENI. CDR3 protein: CASSLDRINSPLHF. The CDR3 coding sequence is TGTGCCAGCTCACTGGACAGGATCAATTCACCCCTCCACTTT.